This is a list of T cell receptor beta chains from one sample in a study of beta chain features in type 1 diabetes. Assay: immunoSEQ multiplex PCR; the TCRdb copy retains only in-frame clones and omits some. This table holds 250,000 to 300,000 clones, 7.5% to 9.5% found once. The specimen was central memory CD4+ T cells from blood. Receptors were obtained from a woman aged 18-29 years in good health. CDR3s include the opening cysteine and the closing phenylalanine or tryptophan. The order of the fields is CDR3 DNA, CDR3 protein, V gene, J gene, D gene, clone size. The D gene is left open where the match is weak. Not all rows give a size; the values are once, few, many and, for expanded clones, a class.

TGTGCCAGCAGATCACATGGACTCTCCACCGGGGAGCTGTTTTTT	CASRSHGLSTGELFF	TRBV6-5	TRBJ2-2	.	few
TGTGCCAGCAGCTCAACACAGACCTACAATGAGCAGTTCTTC	CASSSTQTYNEQFF	TRBV5-8	TRBJ2-1	.	.
TGCGCCAGCAGCCAAGATATGGCAGCCTCAGCTAACTATGGCTACACCTTC	CASSQDMAASANYGYTF	TRBV4-3	TRBJ1-2	.	few
TGTGCCGTCGGACAACAGGGGGCTGGATGGGAGCTGTTTTTT	CAVGQQGAGWELFF	TRBV10-3	TRBJ2-2	TRBD1	many
TGTGCCAGCAGTTACCGGGCGTACGAGCAGTACTTC	CASSYRAYEQYF	TRBV6-6	TRBJ2-7	.	few
TGTGCCAGCAGCCTCGGATCGGGAGGGGAGACCCAGTACTTC	CASSLGSGGETQYF	TRBV7-6	TRBJ2-5	TRBD2	.
TGCGCCAGCAGCCAAGATAGGATCAGGGCTAGCTATGGCTACACCTTC	CASSQDRIRASYGYTF	TRBV4-1	TRBJ1-2	.	.
TGCAGCGTTGTCCAGGGAGGAGATGGCTACACCTTC	CSVVQGGDGYTF	TRBV29-1	TRBJ1-2	.	few
TGTGCCAGCAGCCCTCGACGGGATACGCAGTATTTT	CASSPRRDTQYF	TRBV11-2	TRBJ2-3	.	.
TGTGCCAGCAGTTCGCCCCCCCATGAGCAGTTCTTC	CASSSPPHEQFF	TRBV28	TRBJ2-1	.	.
TGTGCCAGCAGCGTAGCGGGCTCAGGGTACCCCCAGCATTTT	CASSVAGSGYPQHF	TRBV9	TRBJ1-5	.	.
TGTGCCAGCGAGAGGGACAGGGGGCGCTACGAGCAGTACTTC	CASERDRGRYEQYF	TRBV6-1	TRBJ2-7	TRBD1	.
TGTGCCAGCAGCCCGGCATGGAGCTCTGATACGCAGTATTTT	CASSPAWSSDTQYF	TRBV5-6	TRBJ2-3	.	few
TGTGCCAGCAGCTTAGATCGCCCGGGGCCAAGAACTGAAGCTTTCTTT	CASSLDRPGPRTEAFF	TRBV7-2	TRBJ1-1	.	.
TGTGCCAGCAGCTTGACGGGACAGAGGGGTCATGAGCAGTTCTTC	CASSLTGQRGHEQFF	TRBV5-4	TRBJ2-1	TRBD1	.
TGTGCCAGCAGCCAAATTGGTACGGGGACCTATGGCTACACCTTC	CASSQIGTGTYGYTF	TRBV14	TRBJ1-2	.	.
TGTGCCAGCAGCAAAGGAGGGCGTGACGATACGCAGTATTTT	CASSKGGRDDTQYF	TRBV21-1	TRBJ2-3	.	many
TGTGCCAGCAGCTTTCCAGGGAACTACAATGAGCAGTTCTTC	CASSFPGNYNEQFF	TRBV11-1	TRBJ2-1	.	many
TGCGCCAGCAGCTTGATGGGACAGGATACGCAGTATTTT	CASSLMGQDTQYF	TRBV5-1	TRBJ2-3	TRBD1	.
TGCGCCAGCAGTTCGCAGGAGAACACCGGGGAGCTGTTTTTT	CASSSQENTGELFF	TRBV4-3	TRBJ2-2	.	few
TGTGCCAGCAGCCCCCTTTCGGGGATGAACACTGAAGCTTTCTTT	CASSPLSGMNTEAFF	TRBV14	TRBJ1-1	.	many
TGCGCCAGCAGCTTGGTCGTCCGGCCGGAGGAGACCCAGTACTTC	CASSLVVRPEETQYF	TRBV5-1	TRBJ2-5	.	few
TGCAGCGTCCTGGCCTTCCCAATGAAGGCTGGGGACCCACCTTCTTTTGAAGCTTTCTTT	CSVLAFPMKAGDPPSFEAFF	TRBV29-1	TRBJ1-1	.	.
TGTGCCAGCAGCGTGGAGGGGCCCATCTCTGGAAACACCATATATTTT	CASSVEGPISGNTIYF	TRBV9	TRBJ1-3	.	.
TGTGCCAGCAGCGTCGGCCGGGGGCAAAGCTATGGCTACACCTTC	CASSVGRGQSYGYTF	TRBV9	TRBJ1-2	.	few
TGCAGCGGCCGCTTGGGACTAGCGGCACCCTACGAGCAGTACTTC	CSGRLGLAAPYEQYF	TRBV29-1	TRBJ2-7	TRBD2	.